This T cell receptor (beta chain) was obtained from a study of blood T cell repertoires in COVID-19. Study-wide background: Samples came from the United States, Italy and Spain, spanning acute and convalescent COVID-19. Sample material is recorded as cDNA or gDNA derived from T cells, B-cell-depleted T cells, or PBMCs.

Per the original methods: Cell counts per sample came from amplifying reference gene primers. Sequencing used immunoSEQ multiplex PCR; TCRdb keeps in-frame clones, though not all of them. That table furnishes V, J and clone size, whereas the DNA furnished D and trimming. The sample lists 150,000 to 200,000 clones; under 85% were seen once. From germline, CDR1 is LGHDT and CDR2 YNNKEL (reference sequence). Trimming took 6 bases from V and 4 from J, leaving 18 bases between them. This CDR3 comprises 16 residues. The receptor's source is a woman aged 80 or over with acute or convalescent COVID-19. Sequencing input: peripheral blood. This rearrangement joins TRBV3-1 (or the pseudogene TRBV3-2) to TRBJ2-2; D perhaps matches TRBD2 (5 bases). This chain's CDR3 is CASSPNRGSSTGELFF. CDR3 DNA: TGTGCCAGCAGTCCCAATCGCGGGTCAAGCACCGGGGAGCTGTTTTTT.